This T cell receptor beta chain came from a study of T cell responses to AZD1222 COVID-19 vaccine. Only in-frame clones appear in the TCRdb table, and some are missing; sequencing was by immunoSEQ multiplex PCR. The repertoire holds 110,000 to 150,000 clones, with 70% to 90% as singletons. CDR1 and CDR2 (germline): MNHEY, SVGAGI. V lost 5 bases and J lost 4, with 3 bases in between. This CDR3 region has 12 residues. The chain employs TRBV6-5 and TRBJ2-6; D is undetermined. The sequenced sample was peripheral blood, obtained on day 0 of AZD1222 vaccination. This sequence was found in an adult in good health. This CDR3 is CASSIGANVLTF. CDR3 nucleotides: TGTGCCAGCAGTATAGGGGCCAACGTCCTGACTTTC.